This TCR beta chain was recorded in a study of molecular identifiers for immune sequencing clone quantification (dated by TCRdb to about 2018). About the investigation overall: For a replicate experiment, RNA from approximately 20,000 or 100,000 naive CD8 T cells was divided into five aliquots, and four of the five aliquots were sequenced. The study was a methods study using CD8 T cells to benchmark molecular-identifier clustering-based TCR repertoire sequencing (MIDCIRS) and TCR RNA copy counting.

Libraries of naive CD8 T cells were built from anywhere between about 20,000 and 1,000,000 sorted cells, with 10%, 30% or 50% of the purified RNA used. Naive CD8 T cells were FACS-sorted as CD8+CD4-CCR7+CD45RA+ on a BD FACSAria II into RLT Plus buffer. To test detection sensitivity, Jurkat RNA equivalent to ten TCR copies was spiked into samples of about 18,000-1,000,000 naive CD8 T cells. Enrichment of CD8 T cells was done with RosetteSep CD8+ T Cell Enrichment Cocktail plus Ficoll-Paque, and ACK red cell lysis came afterward. This clonotype was counted many times. Its cognate antigen has yet to be identified. Base qualities are not at hand, and no much larger clone is one base apart. CDR1 and CDR2, per the germline V gene (reference sequence), are LNHNV and YYDKDF. The cysteine opens and the phenylalanine closes a CDR3 of 11 amino acids. The kept DNA is CDR3 alone, 33 bases in frame from the first base. V is shortened by 6 bases, J by 1 base, and the region joining them spans 1 base.

Library preparation was by PCR. TCRdb names NextSeq 500 as the instrument used. Bulk TCR libraries were prepared as previously described, using TCR primers listed in Table S5. The Qiagen AllPrep DNA/RNA kit was used to purify total RNA. Before any analysis, reads coming from multiple sequencing runs of the same library were combined into one pool. The original pipeline was this. Only reads with exact TCR constant sequence were kept, trimmed to 150 nt, and grouped by their 12-nt molecular barcodes. Reads within each barcode group were sub-clustered using a 15% Levenshtein threshold, and quality-weighted consensus sequences were constructed for each RNA molecule. Non-functional sequences were discarded, and so were lower-count sequences lying one edit away from another sequence. Based on a fit of two negative binomial distributions, barcode sub-clusters having less than 20% of the maximum read count were discarded. TCRdb itself trimmed the public reads at Q25 with fastp, ran MiXCR and retained productive beta chains. Entries that share a CDR3 protein sequence are merged under the most common genes and DNA. What appears here as the V and J calls and clone size reflects TCRdb's work, not the paper's. The sample table shows approximately 630,000 distinct CDR3 sequences, and over 25% are seen once. About 0.8% of the sample rests with the top ten.

Overall study outcomes, separate from this receptor: Spiked-in Jurkat TCR RNA equal to a single cell's worth was reported to be detectable even within 1,200,000 naive CD8 T cells. Highly expanded clone sizes could be underestimated if identical TCR molecules share a barcode. Modeling indicated around 2.7 TCR RNA copies recovered per cell, compared with about 10 by digital PCR, which implies a capture efficiency of approximately 29%. In CMV-specific effector cells, clones with more than 20 RNA copies accounted for over 97% of molecules, whereas in naive cells such clones accounted for under 1%. Without barcode sub-clustering, chimeric consensus sequences inflated TCR diversity; chimeras reached as high as 47%. Naive libraries contained spiked-in Jurkat TCR RNA (around ten copies' worth), which is not part of the donor repertoire.

Sequencing input: naive CD8+ T cells from blood, with Jurkat cell RNA spiked in. This sample's cell subset or site label indicates: FACS-sorted CD8+CD4-CCR7+CD45RA+ naive T cells. The clonotype comes from a human donor in good health. Some libraries in this study had Jurkat cell RNA spiked in. The chain links TRBV15 with TRBJ1-3; no confident D gene assignment can be made. The DNA reads TGTGCCACCAGTTCTGGAAACACCATATATTTT. This is translated as CATSSGNTIYF.